One sample yielded the 11 T cell receptor beta chains listed below, sequenced in a study of CD8+ T cells in alopecia areata. Extracted RNA was reverse transcribed into cDNA, the sequencing template. Here immunoSEQ multiplex PCR was the method, and the copy in TCRdb shows in-frame clones only, minus some. The data show approximately 200,000 clones, with approximately 56% seen just once and roughly 0.71% held by the top ten. Described treatment: oral pan-JAK inhibitor, 5-10 mg twice daily. The specimen comprised CD4+ T cells sorted from blood, sampled at week 4, from a patient treated with tofacitinib. The receptor source for this set is a human donor with alopecia areata.

V is TRBV30 and J is TRBJ1-2; 8 positions agree with TRBD1. Germline CDR1 and CDR2: GTSNPN and SVGIG (reference sequence). V gave up 5 bases and J gave up 7 bases; unmatched junction bases: 6. There are 12 residues in the CDR3. CDR3: CAWVGTGSGYTF. The CDR3 coding sequence is TGTGCCTGGGTAGGGACAGGCTCTGGCTACACCTTC.

In DNA, the CDR3 is TGTGCCAGCAGGGGGGACAGCGTCCTTCGGTATGGCTACACCTTC. It encodes CASRGDSVLRYGYTF. The genes are TRBV2 and TRBJ1-2; 7 bases map to TRBD1. CDR1 is SNHLY, CDR2 FYNNEI, per germline. The CDR3 is 15 amino acids. V shed 6 bases and J 5 bases; nucleotides not matched to a gene: 12. The variable domain in full, with the rest retrieved from reference TRBV2 and TRBJ1-2, is EPEVTQTPSHQVTQMGQEVILRCVPISNHLYFYWYRQILGQKVEFLVSFYNNEISEKSEIFDDQFSVERPDGSNFTLKIRSTKLEDSAMYFCASRGDSVLRYGYTFGSGTRLTVV.

In nucleotides, the CDR3 is TGTGCCTGGAGTGTACGAGGACCCAGCACAGATACGCAGTATTTT. Amino acids: CAWSVRGPSTDTQYF. V and J are TRBV30 and TRBJ2-3, with D hard to call. CDR3 length: 15 residues. Germline values: CDR1 GTSNPN, CDR2 SVGIG (reference sequence). The ends were cut back, 0 bases at V and 0 bases at J, with 10 bases in the middle.

The genes are TRBV6-5 and TRBJ2-7; D unresolved. The germline V gene encodes CDR1 MNHEY and CDR2 SVGAGI. V was trimmed by 6 bases and J by 2 bases, leaving 8 bases between them. This CDR3 spans 12 amino acids. In DNA, the CDR3 is TGTGCCAGCAGCCCCACGGCCTACGAGCAGTACTTC. This gives the protein CASSPTAYEQYF.

This chain connects TRBV5-4 to TRBJ2-1, with D perhaps TRBD2 (6 bases). The length of the CDR3 is 15 residues. Germline CDR1 reads SGHNT; CDR2 reads YYREEE (reference sequence). The V end lost 4 bases, the J end lost 6 bases, and 17 bases lay between the germline ends. The CDR3 is CASSITSFSGNEQFF. CDR3 DNA: TGTGCCAGCAGCATCACTAGCTTTTCCGGCAATGAGCAGTTCTTC. Together with reference TRBV5-4 and TRBJ2-1, the CDR3 gives the full variable domain: ETGVTQSPTHLIKTRGQQVTLRCSSQSGHNTVSWYQQALGQGPQFIFQYYREEENGRGNFPPRFSGLQFPNYSSELNVNALELDDSALYLCASSITSFSGNEQFFGPGTRLTVL.

This chain uses TRBV30 with TRBJ1-1; D unclear. Trimming cost V 3 bases and J 6 bases, with 8 bases left between them. The CDR3 sequence is 11 residues long. Germline CDR1 reads GTSNPN; CDR2 reads SVGIG (reference sequence). In DNA form, the CDR3 reads TGTGCCTGGAGCCGGCTGTCTGAAGCTTTCTTT. Translating it yields CAWSRLSEAFF. The full variable domain, its missing parts supplied by reference TRBV30 and TRBJ1-1, is SQTIHQWPATLVQPVGSPLSLECTVEGTSNPNLYWYRQAAGRGLQLLFYSVGIGQISSEVPQNLSASRPQDRQFILSSKKLLLSDSGFYLCAWSRLSEAFFGQGTRLTVV.

The V gene is TRBV6-5, the J gene TRBJ2-2, with D perhaps assigned TRBD1 or TRBD2 (5 bases each). The CDR3 contains 13 residues. Trimming removed 6 bases from V and 5 bases from J, with 10 bases in between. Germline V gives CDR1 MNHEY, CDR2 SVGAGI. CDR3 amino acids: CASRPGATGELFF. The CDR3 bases are TGTGCCAGCAGACCCGGGGCGACCGGGGAGCTGTTTTTT.

The chain employs TRBV7-6 and TRBJ1-1, with 8 bases matching TRBD1. Germline V gene lookup returns CDR1 SGHVS and CDR2 FNYEAQ. The CDR3 runs 15 residues. With 5 bases clipped from V and 4 bases from J, the junction kept 9 bases outside the gene matches. The CDR3 is CASSPGQGLVTEAFF. For the CDR3, the DNA is TGTGCCAGCAGCCCAGGACAGGGACTCGTCACTGAAGCTTTCTTT.

There are a few counts of this clone. This chain joins TRBV29-1 and TRBJ2-1; D is perhaps TRBD2 (5 bases). CDR3 length: 14 residues. Germline values: CDR1 SQVTM, CDR2 ANQGSEA. The V gene lost 5 bases and the J gene lost 1 base, with 12 bases spanning the gap. In nucleotides, the CDR3 is TGCAGCGTTATCCAGGACTTATCCTACAATGAGCAGTTCTTC. This encodes CSVIQDLSYNEQFF.

This clone was seen a few times. The chain joins TRBV10-3 to TRBJ2-6, with no clear D. The CDR3 is 13 residues long. Germline CDR1 reads ENHRY; CDR2 reads SYGVKD. Trimming shortened V by 8 bases and J by 4 bases, and 9 bases separated the two germline ends. CDR3 in amino acids: CAIGSAGANVLTF. CDR3 nucleotides: TGTGCCATCGGGTCCGCGGGGGCCAACGTCCTGACTTTC.

This clone has just a few counts. V gene TRBV29-1 combines with J gene TRBJ2-2, with 8 bases matching TRBD1. The germline V gene encodes CDR1 SQVTM and CDR2 ANQGSEA. V was clipped by 7 bases and J by 7 bases; unmatched bases: 5. This CDR3 is built from 12 residues. The CDR3 is CSADRVDGELFF. The CDR3 DNA follows: TGCAGCGCGGACAGGGTGGACGGGGAGCTGTTTTTT.